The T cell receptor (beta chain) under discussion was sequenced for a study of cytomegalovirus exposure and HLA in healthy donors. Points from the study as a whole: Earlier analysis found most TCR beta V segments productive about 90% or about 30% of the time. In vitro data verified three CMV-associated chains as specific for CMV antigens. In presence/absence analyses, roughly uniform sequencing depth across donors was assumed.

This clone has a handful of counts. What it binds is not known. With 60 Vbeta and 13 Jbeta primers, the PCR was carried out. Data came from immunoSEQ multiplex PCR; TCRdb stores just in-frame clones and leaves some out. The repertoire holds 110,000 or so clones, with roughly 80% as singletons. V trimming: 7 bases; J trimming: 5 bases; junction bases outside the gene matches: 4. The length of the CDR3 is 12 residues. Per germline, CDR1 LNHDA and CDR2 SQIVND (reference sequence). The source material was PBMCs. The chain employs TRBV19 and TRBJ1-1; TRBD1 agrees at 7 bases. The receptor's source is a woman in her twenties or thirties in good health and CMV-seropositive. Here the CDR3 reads CASMEGATEAFF. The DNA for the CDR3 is TGTGCCAGTATGGAGGGGGCAACTGAAGCTTTCTTT.